The source of this T cell receptor beta chain is a study of blood T cell repertoires in COVID-19. About the research overall: The study drew acute and convalescent COVID-19 samples from the United States, Italy and Spain.

J gave up 3 bases and V 5 bases, and 3 bases lay outside the gene matches. The CDR3 has 13 residues. CDR1 is KGHSH and CDR2 is LQKENI in the germline V gene. Under the authors' procedure: How many nucleated cells were present was estimated from reference gene primer amplification. Sequencing used immunoSEQ multiplex PCR; TCRdb keeps in-frame clones, though not all of them. That table gives V, J and clone size, and the DNA gave D and trimming. Counted here are under 85,000 clones, approximately 89% occurring once; the ten biggest clones make up 4.5% to 5.5%. This receptor was identified in a man at least 80 years old with acute or convalescent COVID-19. This sequence joins TRBV18 and TRBJ1-1; TRBD1 agrees at 7 bases. Sequenced material: peripheral blood. The CDR3 spells CASSSRGDTEAFF. The CDR3 DNA is TGTGCCAGCTCATCCAGGGGGGACACTGAAGCTTTCTTT.